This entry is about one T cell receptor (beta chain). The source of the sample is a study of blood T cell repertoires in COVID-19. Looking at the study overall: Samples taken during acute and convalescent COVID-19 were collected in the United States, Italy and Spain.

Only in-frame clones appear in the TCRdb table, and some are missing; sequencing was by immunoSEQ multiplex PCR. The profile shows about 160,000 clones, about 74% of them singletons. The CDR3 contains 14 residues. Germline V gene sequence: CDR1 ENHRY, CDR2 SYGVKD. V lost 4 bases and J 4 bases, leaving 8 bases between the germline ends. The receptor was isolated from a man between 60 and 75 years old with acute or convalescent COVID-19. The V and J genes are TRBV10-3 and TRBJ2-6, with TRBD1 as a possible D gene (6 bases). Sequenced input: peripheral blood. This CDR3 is CAISGTAGANVLTF. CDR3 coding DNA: TGTGCCATCAGTGGGACAGCCGGGGCCAACGTCCTGACTTTC.